The entry below describes one T cell receptor (beta chain). Germline CDR1 KGHSY, CDR2 FQNENV. The length of the CDR3 is 16 residues. V shed 1 base, J shed 6 bases, and the junction held 8 bases outside the gene matches. This specimen comes from a study of blood T cell repertoires in COVID-19. In the authors' methods: By means of reference gene primer amplification, nucleated cell counts were estimated. TCRdb's table, derived via immunoSEQ multiplex PCR, lists solely in-frame clones and lacks some. V and J calls and clone size come straight from that table; D and trimming were deduced from the DNA. This sample has about 300,000 clones, with roughly 83% found just once. Seattle's enrolled individuals joined amid active infection and were then monitored longitudinally.

The clonotype was recovered from a human donor with COVID-19, enrolled during active disease. The donor label of this sample is uncertain. Source material: peripheral blood. V and J are TRBV16 and TRBJ2-1, with TRBD2 matching over 8 bases. CDR3 nucleotide sequence: TGTGCCAGCAGCCAATTTATCGGGAGGGAATCCAATGAGCAGTTCTTC. Protein sequence: CASSQFIGRESNEQFF.